This T cell receptor beta chain emerged from a study of T cells in localized non-small cell lung cancer. This table comes from immunoSEQ multiplex PCR, and its TCRdb copy is limited to in-frame clones, with some not included. Of about 11,000 clones listed, 90% are singletons. Findings and caveats of the study: Adjacent lung exhibited a median of around 60 among the 100 most abundant tumor clones.

A word on this clone: Its cognate antigen is unknown.

This TCR came from a male donor older than 55 with stage III lung adenocarcinoma. Material: peripheral blood, obtained before any cancer treatment.

CDR3 sequence (DNA): TGTGCCAGCAGCTCCAACCTTGGGGGACAGGGCGGCTACACCTTC. Translated: CASSSNLGGQGGYTF. This chain joins TRBV7-6 and TRBJ1-2, with TRBD1 matching over 9 bases. The CDR3 spans 15 residues. Germline CDR1 SGHVS, CDR2 FNYEAQ. Trimming took 4 bases from V and 8 from J; bases not matched to a gene: 11.